This T cell receptor (beta chain) was sequenced during a study of blood T cell repertoires in COVID-19 (dated by TCRdb to 2018 to 2020). About the full investigation: The collaborator samples originated in the United States, Italy and Spain and spanned the acute and convalescent phases of COVID-19. HLA class I and class II types, where available, came from metadata supplied by the sample provider rather than from assay-based typing. Samples came from the ongoing ImmuneRACE study (first 160 participants) plus 1,254 subjects from 6 global collaborators. The repertoires were released in a freely available public database meant as a resource for research on the immune response to SARS-CoV-2. A de-identified subject ID, COVID-19 status, age in years and sex were almost always included in the sample metadata. Subjects who had been exposed to COVID-19, were actively infected with it, or had recovered from it provided the deeply sampled blood TCRbeta repertoires that made up the dataset. The material from the prospective study consisted of cDNA or gDNA derived from T cells, B-cell-depleted T cells, or PBMCs. Points the paper makes about the study in general: How much clinical and demographic metadata was included differed by source and by participant, and the metadata was provided uncurated.

In the prospective study, participants were roughly 18 to 89 years old, resided in about two dozen geographic areas of the United States, and were enrolled through a virtual design. In the prospective study, cohorts were assigned on the basis of participant-reported clinical history obtained from a screening survey and a study questionnaire. ImmuneRACE Cohort 3 recovered participants were defined by two consecutive negative NP/OP PCR tests, healthcare professional clearance, or symptom resolution. Each participant in the prospective study had whole blood, serum and a nasopharyngeal or oropharyngeal swab collected by mobile phlebotomists. Prospective study participants could optionally give additional blood draws and questionnaires over an approximately two-month period. Before DNA extraction, blood samples from the prospective study were shipped at room temperature or frozen. Concerning this clone: The target of this receptor is not known. Base qualities were left out, and no much larger clone turns up one base away.

The immunoSEQ Assay, a bias-controlled multiplex PCR, was used to amplify TCRbeta CDR3 regions from genomic DNA. Per the original workflow: Nucleated cell counts per sample were estimated from amplification of reference gene primers within the assay. To quantify the absolute abundance of each unique TCRbeta CDR3 rearrangement, sequence reads were collapsed and filtered. Productive Simpson clonality was computed per sample as the square root of Simpson's diversity index over productive rearrangements. This immuneACCESS table, as held by TCRdb, lists in-frame sequences with V and J called but not all clones. Of the missing ones, under half trace to an unresolved V gene in checked studies; the others have no known cause. Clone size and the V and J calls come from that table; the DNA yielded D and trimming. For this sample there are some 200,000 clones; around 82% appear just once. Roughly 7% of the sample belongs to the ten largest clones.

Trimming costs V 8 bases and J 3 bases, and their ends lie 13 bases apart. Including cysteine and phenylalanine, the CDR3 has 14 amino acids. Only the CDR3 DNA stays, 42 bases, in frame from base 1. The germline V gene specifies SNHLY as CDR1 and FYNNEI as CDR2. The specimen was PBMCs or T cells enriched from blood (not recorded which). Rearrangement joined TRBV2 to TRBJ1-4; the D gene cannot be named for sure. This sequence was found in a man aged 35-49 years who had recovered from COVID-19. Read as DNA, the sequence is TGTGCCAGCCGAGCGGGTACGGCTAATGAAAAACTGTTTTTT. This translates into CASRAGTANEKLFF. The variable domain in full, with residues beyond the CDR3 obtained from the reference TRBV2 and TRBJ1-4 genes, is EPEVTQTPSHQVTQMGQEVILRCVPISNHLYFYWYRQILGQKVEFLVSFYNNEISEKSEIFDDQFSVERPDGSNFTLKIRSTKLEDSAMYFCASRAGTANEKLFFGSGTQLSVL.